The rows below give T cell receptor beta chains drawn from one sample of a study of T cell responses to AZD1222 COVID-19 vaccine. Using immunoSEQ multiplex PCR, the repertoire was profiled, and TCRdb retains in-frame clones only, with some absent. This sample has over 130,000 clones, with around nine tenths found just once. This sample comprised peripheral blood, obtained 28 days after the second AZD1222 dose. The receptors shown here come from an adult who received the AZD1222 COVID-19 vaccine. CDR3s include the opening cysteine and the closing phenylalanine or tryptophan. The D gene is left open where the match is weak. Clone size appears in some rows only: once, few, many, or a class for an expanded clone.

CDR3 DNA,CDR3 protein,clone size,D gene,J gene,V gene
TGTGCCAGCAGCCTCATGGCCGCAGGGAAAGCTTTCTTT,CASSLMAAGKAFF,few,NA,TRBJ1-1,TRBV7-9
TGTGCCAGCAGCTTAGACGGGCGGGGGCGGACTTCACCCCTCCACTTT,CASSLDGRGRTSPLHF,once,NA,TRBJ1-6,TRBV7-2
TGCAGCGTTGACCAGGAGTACAATGAGCAGTTCTTC,CSVDQEYNEQFF,NA,NA,TRBJ2-1,TRBV29-1
TGTGCCAGCAGTTTACAAGGCTACGAGCAGTACTTC,CASSLQGYEQYF,NA,NA,TRBJ2-7,TRBV28
TGTGCCAGTAGTATAGAGGTTCAGCCCCAGCATTTT,CASSIEVQPQHF,few,NA,TRBJ1-5,TRBV19
TGTGCCAGTAGTGAGAGCGGGAGGGGGAATGAGCAGTTCTTC,CASSESGRGNEQFF,few,TRBD2,TRBJ2-1,TRBV19
TGTGCCAGCAGCTCTACAGGGGGCTACGAGCAGTACTTC,CASSSTGGYEQYF,NA,TRBD1,TRBJ2-7,TRBV5-6
TGTGCCAGTCGCCGACGCGGGGGGACTGAAGCTTTCTTT,CASRRRGGTEAFF,NA,NA,TRBJ1-1,TRBV19
TGTGCCAGCAGCTGGGGACAGGGGACAGTCGGTGGCTACACCTTC,CASSWGQGTVGGYTF,few,TRBD1,TRBJ1-2,TRBV5-5
TGTGCCAGCAGCCTGCGACTAGAAGGGGTGAATGAGCAGTTCTTC,CASSLRLEGVNEQFF,NA,NA,TRBJ2-1,TRBV11-1
TGTGCCAGCAGTGTGTCTAGCGGGAGCGAGCAGTACTTC,CASSVSSGSEQYF,NA,TRBD2,TRBJ2-7,TRBV2
TGTGCCAGCAGTTATACGAGAGAAGCTTTCTTT,CASSYTREAFF,NA,NA,TRBJ1-1,TRBV6-2/TRBV6-3
TGTGCCAGCAGCTCACCCAGGCTAGCGGGTAACAATGAGCAGTTCTTC,CASSSPRLAGNNEQFF,NA,TRBD2,TRBJ2-1,TRBV3-1/TRBV3-2
TGTGCCAGCAGCTTGAGGAGGACAGGGCATAGTGAGCAGTTCTTC,CASSLRRTGHSEQFF,once,TRBD1,TRBJ2-1,TRBV7-9
TGTGCCAGCTCGGGGGGGCTCATGAACACTGAAGCTTTCTTT,CASSGGLMNTEAFF,NA,NA,TRBJ1-1,TRBV18
TGTGCCTGTCAAATTGGGGCCGGAGGCGGAAACACCATATATTTT,CACQIGAGGGNTIYF,NA,NA,TRBJ1-3,TRBV30
TGCAGTGCTAGAGTATCCTACGAGCAGTTCTTC,CSARVSYEQFF,NA,NA,TRBJ2-1,TRBV20-1
TGTGCCAGCAGTTTCTTGGTGCGGGGCGAGCAGTACTTC,CASSFLVRGEQYF,NA,NA,TRBJ2-7,TRBV28
TGTGCCAGCAAGCAGGGGGCTGTGTCCTATAATTCACCCCTCCACTTT,CASKQGAVSYNSPLHF,NA,TRBD1,TRBJ1-6,TRBV6-6
TGTGCCATCAGTGAAGTAGGGGCAGCCCACGAGCAGTACTTC,CAISEVGAAHEQYF,NA,NA,TRBJ2-7,TRBV10-3
TGCGCCAGCAGCCAAGATCGGGGGGAAGCCTCTGGAAACACCATATATTTT,CASSQDRGEASGNTIYF,NA,NA,TRBJ1-3,TRBV4-3
TGCGCCAGCAGTGAGTCAAGCGGGAGCCCCGGGGAGACCCAGTACTTC,CASSESSGSPGETQYF,NA,TRBD2,TRBJ2-5,TRBV10-1